Below are 26 T cell receptor beta chains sequenced from a single sample in a study of OX40 agonist ivuxolimab in advanced cancers. Assay used: immunoSEQ multiplex PCR; TCRdb lists only in-frame clones, some missing. Of 30,000 to 40,000 clones detected, 70% to 85% appear once; the ten largest clones hold 20% to 30%. The source was CD4+ or CD8+ T cells sorted from blood, collected in a trial of the OX40 agonist ivuxolimab. The source is an adult with an advanced solid tumor such as melanoma, head and neck, liver or kidney cancer.

The V gene is TRBV2, the J gene TRBJ1-2; a possible D gene is TRBD1 (5 bases). V was clipped by 8 bases and J by 1 base, with 11 bases between them. The CDR3 contains 13 residues. CDR1 and CDR2 (germline): SNHLY, FYNNEI. CDR3 residues: CASYTGLNYGYTF. The CDR3 DNA reads as TGTGCCAGCTATACGGGGCTTAACTATGGCTACACCTTC.

The chain carries TRBV2 and TRBJ1-1; tentative D call: TRBD1 (6 bases). V lost 9 bases and J lost 4, with 18 bases in between. The CDR3 contains 14 residues. Per germline, CDR1 SNHLY and CDR2 FYNNEI. The CDR3 spells CASPPLPGATEAFF. Written as DNA, the CDR3 is TGTGCCAGTCCCCCCCTCCCGGGGGCCACTGAAGCTTTCTTT.

The chain employs TRBV6-1 and TRBJ1-4; D is uncertain. CDR1 is MNHNS and CDR2 is SASEGT in the germline V gene. The CDR3 loop spans 15 amino acids. Deletions cut 6 bases from V and 1 base from J, with 12 bases between. CDR3 amino acids: CASSATELTNEKLFF. The CDR3 DNA follows: TGTGCCAGCAGCGCAACAGAGCTAACTAATGAAAAACTGTTTTTT.

This clone has more than one count but fewer than ten. Other DNA sequences in the sample encode the same CDR3. The V and J genes are TRBV7-3 and TRBJ2-3; TRBD2 agrees at 11 bases. The V gene end was trimmed by 3 bases and the J gene end by 3 bases; junction bases not matched to a gene: 2. The CDR3 has 15 amino acids. Germline values: CDR1 SGHTA, CDR2 FQGTGA. The CDR3 DNA sequence: TGTGCCAGCAGCTTGACTAGCGGGGAAACAGATACGCAGTATTTT. Translating gives CASSLTSGETDTQYF.

The chain joins TRBV7-3 to TRBJ2-3; the match to TRBD2 covers 9 bases. J gave up 6 bases and V 0 bases, and 4 bases lay outside the gene matches. The CDR3 sequence is 15 residues long. The V gene's germline CDR1 is SGHTA and CDR2 FQGTGA. In DNA form, the CDR3 reads TGTGCCAGCAGCTTAACTAGCGGGGGTTCCGATACGCAGTATTTT. It yields the protein CASSLTSGGSDTQYF.

This clone was detected only once. V gene TRBV2 combines with J gene TRBJ1-1; TRBD1 is a possible D gene (5 bases). Trimming stripped 7 bases from V and 1 base from J, with 7 bases between. CDR1 and CDR2 from the germline V gene are SNHLY and FYNNEI. There are 12 residues in the CDR3. The CDR3 DNA sequence: TGTGCCAGCATCGGGGGGAACACTGAAGCTTTCTTT. The encoded protein is CASIGGNTEAFF.

This chain joins TRBV5-6 and TRBJ2-2, with D unresolved. The V end lost 2 bases, the J end lost 2 bases, and 4 bases lay between the germline ends. The germline gives CDR1 SGHDT, CDR2 YYEEEE. The CDR3 has 13 residues. In DNA, the CDR3 is TGTGCCAGCAGCTTACGAAACACCGGGGAGCTGTTTTTT. It yields the protein CASSLRNTGELFF.

This clone was counted between two and nine times. The V call is TRBV10-3, the J call TRBJ1-1, with D uncertain. The V gene's germline CDR1 is ENHRY and CDR2 SYGVKD. CDR3 size: 11 residues. V was pared by 4 bases and J by 6 bases, with 6 bases between. CDR3 loop: CAISGWSEAFF. The CDR3 nucleotides are TGTGCCATCAGTGGCTGGTCTGAAGCTTTCTTT.

The rearrangement links TRBV5-1 to TRBJ2-1; 7 bases fit TRBD2. J was trimmed by 5 bases and V by 4 bases; bases with no gene match: 9. CDR1 is SGHRS and CDR2 is YFSETQ in the germline V gene. The CDR3 sequence is 15 residues long. Written as DNA, the CDR3 is TGCGCCAGCAGCCTTCTGGGAGGGTCCAACAATGAGCAGTTCTTC. Translated, it gives CASSLLGGSNNEQFF.

This chain connects TRBV6-1 to TRBJ2-3; TRBD2 matches 12 bases. The length of the CDR3 is 14 residues. Per the germline V gene, CDR1 is MNHNS and CDR2 is SASEGT. With V trimmed by 8 bases and J by 6 bases, 6 bases remained unmatched. The CDR3 coding sequence is TGTGCCAGCGGGACTAGCGGGTTGGGGGATACGCAGTATTTT. The encoded protein is CASGTSGLGDTQYF.

The chain has TRBV19 and TRBJ1-4; D not certain. This CDR3 contains 12 residues. The germline V and J ends were trimmed by 6 bases and 7 bases, with 9 bases remaining between them. Germline CDR1 LNHDA, CDR2 SQIVND (reference sequence). This CDR3 reads CASRRGREKLFF. In DNA, the CDR3 is TGTGCCAGTAGGAGAGGGCGTGAAAAACTGTTTTTT.

The chain employs TRBV18 and TRBJ1-2; D is possibly TRBD1 (6 bases). Germline CDR1 is KGHSH and CDR2 is LQKENI. This CDR3 has 13 amino acids. V was clipped by 5 bases and J by 2 bases, with 9 bases between them. The CDR3 DNA is TGTGCCAGCTCATTACAGGGAAACTATGGCTACACCTTC. Its translation is CASSLQGNYGYTF.

The chain combines TRBV7-9 with TRBJ1-1; TRBD1 agrees at 9 bases. Germline assignment: CDR1 SEHNR and CDR2 FQNEAQ (reference sequence). V was clipped by 4 bases and J by 4 bases; unmatched bases: 4. This CDR3 region has 14 residues. The CDR3 DNA sequence: TGTGCCAGCAGCTCACCGGACAGGGGCACTGAAGCTTTCTTT. Encoded protein: CASSSPDRGTEAFF.

The chain uses TRBV6-1 and TRBJ2-7; no firm D call. The CDR3 contains 15 residues. V lost 2 bases to trimming and J lost 0 bases, with 11 bases between them. Germline V gives CDR1 MNHNS, CDR2 SASEGT. CDR3 in amino acids: CASSEFPRSSYEQYF. In DNA form, the CDR3 reads TGTGCCAGCAGTGAATTTCCCAGGAGCTCCTACGAGCAGTACTTC.

This chain links TRBV7-9 with TRBJ2-7; 7 bases map to TRBD1. The trim removed 3 bases at V and 6 bases at J, leaving 11 bases unmatched. Germline V gene sequence: CDR1 SEHNR, CDR2 FQNEAQ (reference sequence). CDR3 length: 15 amino acids. CDR3 residues: CASSFIQGMVGEQYF. CDR3 in DNA: TGTGCCAGCAGCTTCATACAGGGGATGGTCGGCGAGCAGTACTTC. The full variable domain, its missing parts supplied by reference TRBV7-9 and TRBJ2-7, is DTGVSQNPRHKITKRGQNVTFRCDPISEHNRLYWYRQTLGQGPEFLTYFQNEAQLEKSRLLSDRFSAERPKGSFSTLEIQRTEQGDSAMYLCASSFIQGMVGEQYFGPGTRLTVT.

The chain carries TRBV30 and TRBJ1-5; 7 bases map to TRBD1. The CDR3 totals 14 residues. The V gene end was trimmed by 3 bases and the J gene end by 3 bases; junction bases not matched to a gene: 5. Germline V gene lookup returns CDR1 GTSNPN and CDR2 SVGIG (reference sequence). CDR3 loop: CAWRQTGTNQPQHF. CDR3 DNA: TGTGCCTGGAGACAGACAGGGACCAATCAGCCCCAGCATTTT.

The gene calls are TRBV4-1 and TRBJ2-7; D possibly corresponds to TRBD2 (5 bases). The CDR3 contains 14 residues. Deletions cut 4 bases from V and 6 bases from J, with 16 bases between. In germline, CDR1 is MGHRA, CDR2 YSYEKL. This chain's CDR3 is CASSRSGTPGEQYF. The CDR3 region has the DNA TGCGCCAGCAGCCGCAGCGGCACCCCGGGCGAGCAGTACTTC.

The CDR3 spells CASSEGQANTEAFF. In DNA, the CDR3 is TGTGCCAGCAGCGAGGGACAGGCGAACACTGAAGCTTTCTTT. J is TRBJ1-1 and V is TRBV9; TRBD1 agrees at 8 bases. The CDR3 covers 14 residues. Trimming removed 3 bases from V and 1 base from J; junction bases left unmatched: 2. Germline V gives CDR1 SGDLS, CDR2 YYNGEE.

V usage is TRBV7-9 and J usage is TRBJ2-7; no clear D. V lost 6 bases, J lost 5 bases, and 11 bases lay in between. This CDR3 comprises 12 residues. CDR1 is SEHNR, CDR2 FQNEAQ, per germline (reference sequence). As DNA, the CDR3 is TGTGCCAGCAGTAAGGAAGCGAACGAGCAGTACTTC. Amino acid sequence: CASSKEANEQYF.

The V gene is TRBV2, the J gene TRBJ2-7; D possibly uses TRBD1 or TRBD2 (5 bases each). This CDR3 is built from 15 residues. The germline V and J ends were trimmed by 6 bases and 4 bases, with 19 bases remaining between them. Germline values: CDR1 SNHLY, CDR2 FYNNEI. The CDR3 DNA follows: TGTGCCAGCAGACCCAGGGACGCCCTGGCGTACGAGCAGTACTTC. Translating it yields CASRPRDALAYEQYF.

This chain connects TRBV28 to TRBJ2-7; D is unclear. V lost 3 bases to trimming and J lost 6 bases, with 15 bases between them. Germline-derived CDR1 and CDR2 are MDHEN and SYDVKM. The CDR3 contains 14 residues. CDR3 sequence (DNA): TGTGCCAGCAGTTTGCCTGGGGTTTCCGGCGAGCAGTACTTC. This sequence encodes CASSLPGVSGEQYF.

The rearrangement links TRBV29-1 to TRBJ2-3; 11 bases align to TRBD2. This CDR3 has 14 residues. Germline lookup yields CDR1 SQVTM and CDR2 ANQGSEA. Germline trimming cut 1 base from V and 3 bases from J; bases unmatched to any gene: 0. The CDR3 here is CSVEGTSGTDTQYF. CDR3 sequence (DNA): TGCAGCGTTGAAGGGACTAGCGGGACAGATACGCAGTATTTT.

About this clone itself: Other DNA sequences of this sample code for an identical CDR3. The chain recombines TRBV27 with TRBJ2-1; the D gene could be TRBD1 or TRBD2 (6 bases each). Germline lookup yields CDR1 MNHEY and CDR2 SMNVEV (reference sequence). Trimming pared 0 bases from V and 4 bases from J, leaving 10 bases between. CDR3 length equals 15 residues. The CDR3 DNA follows: TGTGCCAGCAGTTTATCGAGGGGGGATTACAATGAGCAGTTCTTC. Its translation is CASSLSRGDYNEQFF.

The chain carries TRBV28 and TRBJ1-3; unclear D gene. V shed 3 bases and J shed 2 bases, with 8 bases lying between them. The CDR3 sequence is 14 residues long. From germline, CDR1 is MDHEN and CDR2 SYDVKM. DNA of the CDR3: TGTGCCAGCAGTTTTAGGTTGGCTGGAAACACCATATATTTT. This codes for CASSFRLAGNTIYF.

The chain links TRBV28 to TRBJ2-5; 7 bases agree with TRBD1. Germline V CDR1 and CDR2: MDHEN, SYDVKM. J was trimmed by 1 base and V by 4 bases; bases with no gene match: 18. CDR3 size: 19 residues. The CDR3 coding sequence is TGTGCCAGCAGTTCCCCCCGACGAGAATGGGGGACAGTCCAAGAGACCCAGTACTTC. Translating gives CASSSPRREWGTVQETQYF. Combining the CDR3 with reference TRBV28 and TRBJ2-5 gives the whole variable domain DVKVTQSSRYLVKRTGEKVFLECVQDMDHENMFWYRQDPGLGLRLIYFSYDVKMKEKGDIPEGYSVSREKKERFSLILESASTNQTSMYLCASSSPRREWGTVQETQYFGPGTRLLVL.

The V gene is TRBV30, the J gene TRBJ1-3; D not resolved. The CDR3 contains 11 residues. Deletions cut 8 bases from V and 5 bases from J, with 10 bases between. CDR1 and CDR2 from the germline V gene are GTSNPN and SVGIG (reference sequence). The CDR3 reads CAHPLRNTIYF. The CDR3 DNA reads as TGTGCCCACCCCCTGCGAAACACCATATATTTT. Together with reference TRBV30 and TRBJ1-3, the CDR3 gives the full variable domain: SQTIHQWPATLVQPVGSPLSLECTVEGTSNPNLYWYRQAAGRGLQLLFYSVGIGQISSEVPQNLSASRPQDRQFILSSKKLLLSDSGFYLCAHPLRNTIYFGEGSWLTVV.